This paragraph covers one T cell receptor (beta chain) sequence. Its antigen is unknown. PBMCs stemmed from around 10 ml fresh peripheral blood. RNA transcripts gave rise to amplified TCR beta CDR3 regions. Carried out on the TCR CDR3, a first-round RT-PCR used the HTBI primer set. MiXCR, applied by TCRdb to the multiplex PCR reads, yields one record per CDR3 protein. The repertoire includes around 600,000 distinct CDR3 sequences, more than 15% of them detected once, and under 8% sits in the top ten. These data belong to a study of T cells in Graves' hyperthyroidism and ophthalmopathy. CDR1 and CDR2 from the germline V gene are MNHEY and SVGEGT. CDR3 length: 21 amino acids. The V and J ends lost 2 bases and 4 bases, in that order; junction bases with no gene match: 13. Findings of the study overall: Researchers found most expanded thyroid clonotypes above 0.001 in blood as well. Separating ophthalmopathy from stable hyperthyroidism was achieved by a 13 V-J model.

This receptor was identified in a woman between 25 and 40 years old with Graves' hyperthyroidism. Specimen: blood. The chain recombines TRBV6-2 or TRBV6-3 with TRBJ2-2, with 16 bases identical to TRBD2. The CDR3: CASSYHPGLAGGRLFTGELFF. CDR3 DNA sequence: TGTGCCAGCAGTTACCATCCGGGACTAGCGGGAGGGCGGCTATTCACCGGGGAGCTGTTTTTT.